The 12 T cell receptor beta chains below come from one sample, sequenced in a study of T cells in women clearing cervical HPV infection. Libraries were prepared by immunoSEQ multiplex PCR; TCRdb keeps only in-frame clonotypes and omits some of them. With approximately 39,000 clones in the sample, the ten largest clones hold 1.5% to 2%. Sequencing was done on a sample of blood buffy coat. Every receptor here comes from a woman aged 18-70 years with a cervical HPV16 infection that either progressed to CIN3+ or cleared (not recorded which).

Details on this clone: From the germline J gene comes the end of the CDR3, since the read stops 3 residues before it. V usage is TRBV4-2 and J usage is TRBJ1-4; D may be TRBD1 (5 bases). The length of the CDR3 is 17 residues. Trimming stripped 1 base from V and 0 bases from J, with 12 bases between. Germline lookup yields CDR1 LGHNA and CDR2 YNFKEQ. The CDR3 reads CASSQGPRGATNEKLFF. The covered CDR3 bases are TGTGCCAGCAGCCAAGGACCCCGGGGGGCAACTAATGAAAAA.

Notes on this clone: The CDR3 end falls 3 residues outside the read, so it is completed with the germline J gene. The gene calls are TRBV5-1 and TRBJ2-3, with 9 bases that match TRBD2. CDR3 length: 17 residues. Trimming removed 2 bases from V and 4 bases from J; junction bases left unmatched: 11. Germline V lookup: CDR1 SGHRS, CDR2 YFSETQ. The CDR3 DNA, read in part, is TGCGCCAGCAGCTTTTCTTCGGGCGGGGGGGCCCCAGATACG. Protein product: CASSFSSGGGAPDT. The entire CDR3 is CASSFSSGGGAPDTQYF.

In regard to this clone: A junction boundary mismatches the germline segment, possibly from a read error. The CDR3 is cut off 3 residues early in the read; its end comes from the germline J gene. The identical CDR3 is also encoded by other nucleotide sequences in the sample. This chain links TRBV11-3 with TRBJ1-3; TRBD1 might be the D (5 bases). In germline, CDR1 is SGHNT, CDR2 YENEEA. The CDR3 is 15 residues long. This CDR3 reads CASSPSGGSGNTIYF. The DNA read from the CDR3 is TGTGCCAGCAGCCCGTCCGGGGGATCTGGAAACACA.

As concerns this clone: Sequencing ends 3 residues short of the CDR3 end; the germline J gene provides the rest. The chain joins TRBV19 to TRBJ1-1; a weak D match, TRBD1 (5 bases). From germline, CDR1 is LNHDA and CDR2 SQIVND (reference sequence). The length of the CDR3 is 14 residues. Deletions cut 5 bases from V and 4 bases from J, with 14 bases between. The sequenced CDR3 bases are TGTGCCAGTAGTCCCGGTGGCAGGGCCACTGAA. This codes for CASSPGGRATE. The full CDR3 sequence reads CASSPGGRATEAFF.

To note about this clone: The read ends 3 residues early relative to the CDR3; the germline J gene fills the gap. The chain uses TRBV7-9 and TRBJ2-3; D might be TRBD1 (6 bases). This CDR3 comprises 14 residues. Looked up from germline, CDR1 is SEHNR and CDR2 is FQNEAQ (reference sequence). The sequenced part of the CDR3 DNA is TGTGCCAGCAGCTTAGACAGGGCCCAAGAGACG. This encodes CASSLDRAQET. The whole CDR3 reads CASSLDRAQETQYF.

For this clone: The read ends 3 residues early relative to the CDR3; the germline J gene fills the gap. V and J are TRBV20-1 and TRBJ1-6, with TRBD1 as a possible D gene (6 bases). The V gene lost 6 bases and the J gene lost 5 bases, with 14 bases spanning the gap. Germline loops: CDR1 DFQATT, CDR2 SNEGSKA (reference sequence). The CDR3 runs to 14 residues. CDR3 DNA (partial): TGCAGTGCCGGACAGCAGGTGAATAATTCACCC. Its protein product is CSAGQQVNNSP. In full, the CDR3 is CSAGQQVNNSPLHF.

Remarks on this clone: The CDR3 extends 3 residues past the end of the read, so its final part is completed from the germline J gene. This rearrangement joins TRBV7-9 to TRBJ1-4; D may be TRBD1 (6 bases). The ends were cut back, 3 bases at V and 7 bases at J, with 15 bases in the middle. The length of the CDR3 is 15 residues. Germline CDR1 and CDR2: SEHNR and FQNEAQ (reference sequence). The sequenced part of the CDR3 DNA is TGTGCCAGCAGCTTCGGACGGCGAGGGGGTGAAAAA. Protein sequence: CASSFGRRGGEK. The CDR3 as a whole reads CASSFGRRGGEKLFF.

A note on this clone: The read falls 3 residues short of the CDR3 end, and the missing part is taken from the germline J gene. The chain carries TRBV6-2 or TRBV6-3 and TRBJ2-5; unclear D gene. With 2 bases removed from V and 0 bases from J, the gap between germline ends came to 7 bases. This CDR3 contains 14 residues. Germline V CDR1 and CDR2: MNHEY, SVGEGT. CDR3 protein: CASSYLQYQETQYF. The CDR3 bases that were read are TGTGCCAGCAGTTACCTCCAGTACCAAGAGACC.

To note about this clone: From the germline J gene comes the end of the CDR3, since the read stops 3 residues before it. The chain combines TRBV19 with TRBJ1-2; D might be TRBD1 (6 bases). This CDR3 spans 13 amino acids. Germline V CDR1 and CDR2: LNHDA, SQIVND (reference sequence). Here the CDR3 reads CASTASGGYDYTF. The CDR3 bases that were read are TGTGCCAGTACGGCTAGCGGGGGCTACGAC.

Notes on this clone: The read finishes 3 residues shy of the CDR3 end, and the germline J gene is used to complete it. The chain has TRBV2 and TRBJ2-1; D might be TRBD1 (7 bases). Germline V gives CDR1 SNHLY, CDR2 FYNNEI. V dropped 5 bases and J dropped 7 bases, with 12 bases sitting between them. The CDR3 length is 13 residues. CDR3 sequence: CASSSQGTNEQFF. CDR3 DNA (partial): TGTGCCAGCAGTTCACAGGGGACTAATGAG. Full variable domain (outside the CDR3, taken from reference TRBV2 and TRBJ2-1): EPEVTQTPSHQVTQMGQEVILRCVPISNHLYFYWYRQILGQKVEFLVSFYNNEISEKSEIFDDQFSVERPDGSNFTLKIRSTKLEDSAMYFCASSSQGTNEQFFGPGTRLTVL.

A remark on this clone: Read coverage stops 3 residues before the CDR3 terminus; the germline J gene supplies the remainder. V and J are TRBV2 and TRBJ2-2, with 12 bases lining up with TRBD1. Unmatched junction bases numbered 2, after V lost 4 bases and J lost 2 bases. The CDR3 covers 16 residues. Germline assignment: CDR1 SNHLY and CDR2 FYNNEI. CDR3 protein: CASSAGTGGNTGELFF. The part of the CDR3 DNA that was read is TGTGCCAGCAGTGCCGGGACAGGGGGCAACACCGGGGAG.

Details on this clone: The junction differs from germline at one of its ends, possibly a read error. The read terminates 3 residues before the CDR3 end, so the remaining end is supplied by the germline J gene. Other DNA sequences of this sample code for an identical CDR3. The rearrangement joins TRBV19 to TRBJ1-3, with D possibly TRBD1 on 5 matching bases. Germline CDR1 and CDR2: LNHDA and SQIVND (reference sequence). The CDR3 runs to 16 residues. The CDR3 spells CASLSRNTGSGNTIYF. The DNA read from the CDR3 is TGTGCCAGTCTGTCCAGGAACACAGGCTCTGGAAACACA.